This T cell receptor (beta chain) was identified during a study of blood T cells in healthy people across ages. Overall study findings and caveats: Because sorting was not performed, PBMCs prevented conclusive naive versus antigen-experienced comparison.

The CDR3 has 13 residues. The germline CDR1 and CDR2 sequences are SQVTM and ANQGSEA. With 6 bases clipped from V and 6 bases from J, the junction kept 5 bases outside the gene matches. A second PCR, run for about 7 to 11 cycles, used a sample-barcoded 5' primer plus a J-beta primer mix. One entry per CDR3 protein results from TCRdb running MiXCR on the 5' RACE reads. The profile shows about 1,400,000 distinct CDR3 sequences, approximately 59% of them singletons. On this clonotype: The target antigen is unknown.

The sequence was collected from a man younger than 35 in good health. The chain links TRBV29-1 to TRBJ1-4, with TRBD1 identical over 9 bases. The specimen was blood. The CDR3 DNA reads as TGCAGCGTGGGACAGGGTCGGGATGAAAAACTGTTTTTT. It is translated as CSVGQGRDEKLFF.